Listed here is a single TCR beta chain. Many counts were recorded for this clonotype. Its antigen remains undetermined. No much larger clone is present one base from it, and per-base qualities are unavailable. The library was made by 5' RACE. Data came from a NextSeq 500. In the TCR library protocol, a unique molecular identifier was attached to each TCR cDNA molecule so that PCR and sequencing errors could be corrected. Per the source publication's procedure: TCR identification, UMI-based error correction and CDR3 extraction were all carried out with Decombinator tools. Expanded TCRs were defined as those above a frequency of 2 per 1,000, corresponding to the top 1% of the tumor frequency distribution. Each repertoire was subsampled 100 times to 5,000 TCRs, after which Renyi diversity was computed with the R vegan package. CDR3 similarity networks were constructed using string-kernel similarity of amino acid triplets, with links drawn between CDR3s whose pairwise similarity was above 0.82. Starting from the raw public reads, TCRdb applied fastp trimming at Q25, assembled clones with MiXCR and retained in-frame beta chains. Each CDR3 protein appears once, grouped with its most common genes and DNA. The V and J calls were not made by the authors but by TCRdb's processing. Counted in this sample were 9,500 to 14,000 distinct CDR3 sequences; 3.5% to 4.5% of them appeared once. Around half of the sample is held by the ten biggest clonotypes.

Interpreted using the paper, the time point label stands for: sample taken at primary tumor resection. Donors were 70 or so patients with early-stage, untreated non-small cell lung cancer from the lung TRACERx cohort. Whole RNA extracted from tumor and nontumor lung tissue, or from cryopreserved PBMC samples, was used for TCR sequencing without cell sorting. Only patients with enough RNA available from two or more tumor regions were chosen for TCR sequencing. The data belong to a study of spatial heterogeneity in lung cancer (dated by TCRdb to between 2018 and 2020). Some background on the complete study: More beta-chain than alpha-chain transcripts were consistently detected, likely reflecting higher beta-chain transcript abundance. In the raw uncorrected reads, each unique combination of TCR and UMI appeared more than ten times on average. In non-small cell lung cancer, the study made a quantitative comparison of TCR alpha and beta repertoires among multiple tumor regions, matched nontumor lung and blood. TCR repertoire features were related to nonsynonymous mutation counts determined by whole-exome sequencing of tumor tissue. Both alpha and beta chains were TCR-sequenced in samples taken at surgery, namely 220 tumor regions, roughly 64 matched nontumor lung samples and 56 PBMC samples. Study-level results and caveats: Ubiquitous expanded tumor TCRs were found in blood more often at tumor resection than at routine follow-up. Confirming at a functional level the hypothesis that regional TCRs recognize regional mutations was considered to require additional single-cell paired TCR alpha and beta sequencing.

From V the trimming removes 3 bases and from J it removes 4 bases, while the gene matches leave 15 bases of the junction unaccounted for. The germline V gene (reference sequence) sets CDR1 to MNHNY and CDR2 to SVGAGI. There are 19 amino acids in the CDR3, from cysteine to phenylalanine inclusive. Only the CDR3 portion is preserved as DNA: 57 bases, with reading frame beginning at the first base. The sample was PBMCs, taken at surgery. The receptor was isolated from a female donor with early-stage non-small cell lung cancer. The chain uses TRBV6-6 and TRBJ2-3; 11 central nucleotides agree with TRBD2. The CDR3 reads CASSYPTSGGSSLADTQYF. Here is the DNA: TGTGCCAGCAGTTATCCCACTAGCGGGGGATCTTCGCTCGCAGATACGCAGTATTTT.